The entry that follows covers one T cell receptor (beta chain) sequence. Its antigen has not been determined. It has no much larger one-base neighbor in the sample; base qualities were not kept. The data derive from a study of T cell changes during pregnancy in multiple sclerosis (dated by TCRdb to the late 2010s). In the study overall: Changes in the T cell repertoire over the course of pregnancy were examined in this study in women with multiple sclerosis.

The library was prepared using the immunoSEQ multiplex PCR assay. TCRdb's version of the immuneACCESS table is confined to in-frame rearrangements and falls short of the full clone set. An unresolved V gene accounts for under half of the shortfall where checked; the remainder is of unknown origin. This sample has over 35,000 clones in its table, and nearly 90% of those were observed once. Together, the top ten hold 0.75% to 1% of the sample. The sequences come from CD4+ T cells from peripheral blood mononuclear cells, collected after pregnancy. This TCR came from a female donor with multiple sclerosis, enrolled in a pregnancy study.

The nucleotide sequence reads as follows: TGTGCCTGGAGTGTCCGGGGGTGGGGAACAGATACGCAGTATTTT. Translation gives CAWSVRGWGTDTQYF. The rearrangement combines TRBV30 with TRBJ2-3; D gene: possibly TRBD2, on 6 matching bases. CDR1 is given as GTSNPN and CDR2 as SVGIG, both from the germline V gene (reference sequence). The CDR3, from cysteine to phenylalanine, totals 15 residues. The CDR3 DNA has 45 bases and is translated from base 1. The V end loses 0 bases and the J end loses 3 bases, and a stretch of 13 bases separates them.